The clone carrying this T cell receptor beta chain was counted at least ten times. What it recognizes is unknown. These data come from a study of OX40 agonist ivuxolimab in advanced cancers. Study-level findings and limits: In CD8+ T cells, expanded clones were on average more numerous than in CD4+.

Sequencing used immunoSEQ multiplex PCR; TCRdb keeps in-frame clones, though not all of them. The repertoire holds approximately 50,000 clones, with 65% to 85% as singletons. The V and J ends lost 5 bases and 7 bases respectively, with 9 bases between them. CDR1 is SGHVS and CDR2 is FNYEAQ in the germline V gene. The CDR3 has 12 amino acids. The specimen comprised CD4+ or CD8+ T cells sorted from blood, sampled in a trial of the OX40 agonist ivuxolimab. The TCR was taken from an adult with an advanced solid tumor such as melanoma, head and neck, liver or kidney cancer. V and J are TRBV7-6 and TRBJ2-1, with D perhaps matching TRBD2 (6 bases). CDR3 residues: CASSDGGNEQFF. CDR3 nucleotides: TGTGCCAGCAGCGATGGGGGGAATGAGCAGTTCTTC.